This TCR beta chain comes out of a study of T cells in Graves' hyperthyroidism and ophthalmopathy. Orbital computed tomography, thyroid ultrasound, serum thyroxine and TRAb, and clinical symptoms together informed the diagnoses. This clonotype came up many times. Amplification yielded TCR beta CDR3 regions, with RNA transcripts as the source. In the first-round RT-PCR of the TCR CDR3, the HTBI primer set was used. TCRdb reanalysed the multiplex PCR reads using MiXCR and keeps one entry per CDR3 protein. The sample shows about half a million distinct CDR3 sequences, approximately 25% of them seen only once. The germline gives CDR1 SGHTA, CDR2 FQGNSA. V was clipped by 1 base and J by 5 bases, with 11 bases between them. The CDR3 spans 14 residues.

The rearrangement joins TRBV7-2 to TRBJ2-5; D remains unclear. Sequencing was done on a sample of blood. The TCR comes from a woman aged 25 to 39 with Graves' ophthalmopathy. The CDR3 spells CASSLVGGPETQYF. The CDR3 DNA reads as TGTGCCAGCAGCTTAGTCGGCGGACCGGAGACCCAGTACTTC.